This T cell receptor beta chain derives from a study of shared clonotypes between healthy human individuals. Study-wide results and limits: Among non-shared clonotypes, generation probabilities were lower than among those shared by all four donors. Despite large depth, sorted-subset datasets appeared incompletely sequenced.

Per germline, CDR1 SGHAT and CDR2 FQNNGV. Trimming removed 5 bases at V and 4 bases at J, with 9 bases between. This CDR3 spans 13 amino acids. This clone was detected only once. Antigen: not known. The study drew its donors from healthy HIV-negative adults without recent acute infections or vaccinations. TCRdb keeps only in-frame clones here, not all; method: immunoSEQ multiplex PCR. The sample yields 2 million to 3 million clones, approximately 90% seen once. The TCR was taken from a man aged 18 to 35 in good health. The specimen sequenced was naive CD4+ T cells sorted from blood. Documented subset: CD45RA+ positively selected. The chain couples TRBV11-2 to TRBJ1-5; unclear D gene. The CDR3 DNA reads TGTGCCAGCAGCGTCGAACAAAATCAGCCCCAGCATTTT. It codes for CASSVEQNQPQHF.